This T cell receptor (beta chain) was retrieved from a study of OX40 agonist ivuxolimab in advanced cancers. A note on the overall study: The costimulatory receptor OX40 (CD134) was targeted by ivuxolimab, a fully human IgG2 agonistic monoclonal antibody. A male proportion of 82.7% and a mean age of approximately 60 years, ranging from 23 to 79, were recorded for the dose-escalation cohort. Of the roughly 52 dose-escalation patients, hepatocellular carcinoma was present in approximately 20, melanoma in around 15, renal cell carcinoma in 9 and head and neck cancer in 9. The purpose of peripheral TCRbeta sequencing was to test whether ivuxolimab changed TCR sequence diversity and led to clonal T-cell expansion. Prior anti-PD-1, anti-PD-L1 or anti-CTLA-4 therapy was permitted, and checkpoint inhibitors had been received by around 39% of dose-escalation patients. Intravenous ivuxolimab was administered to patients every 2 weeks at six dose levels: 0.01, 0.1, 0.3, 1.5, 3 and 10 mg/kg. The paper reports the monotherapy dose-escalation portion (N of about 47 patients) of the phase I ivuxolimab trial. Three dose-escalation patients achieved partial responses, one with hepatocellular carcinoma and two with cutaneous melanoma.

A word on this clone: What this receptor recognizes is not known. Base qualities are not at hand, and no much larger clone is one base apart.

Genomic DNA was isolated from the sorted cells so that the TCRbeta CDR3 region could be sequenced. TCRbeta CDR3 regions were sequenced using the immunoSEQ Assay. Here the immuneACCESS table is served through TCRdb, limited to in-frame sequences with V and J called. Missing clones are a known gap in these copies; in checked studies unresolved V genes cover under half, and the rest lacks a known reason. A total of around 76,000 clones appear in this sample, 85% to 90% of them only once. The leading ten clones occupy under 15% of the sample. Points the paper makes about the study in general: Antigen specificity was not determined for the clonally expanded peripheral T cells. At doses from 0.1 to 3.0 mg/kg, clonal expansion was seen in both CD4+ and CD8+ blood T cells between baseline and week 6. Low levels of normalized T-cell clonal expansion were also seen in some nonresponding patients. In the 0.1-3.0 mg/kg groups, partial responders had among the lowest normalized peripheral clonal expansion, particularly in CD8+ T cells. After ivuxolimab, expanded clones were on average more numerous among CD8+ T cells than among CD4+ T cells.

CDR1 and CDR2 were assigned from the germline V gene (reference sequence) as MNHEY and SMNVEV. From its cysteine to its phenylalanine, the CDR3 spans 15 amino acids. The entry retains the CDR3 DNA only, 45 bases that are in frame from base 1. V is clipped by 1 base and J by 2 bases, and the sequence between their germline boundaries is 12 bases long. Patients with autoimmune disease history or receiving systemic immunosuppression were excluded from the trial. Peripheral blood for TCR sequencing was collected from all dose cohorts at baseline, on cycle 4 day 1, and on cycle 7 day 1. Samples came from an open-label, multicenter, first-in-human phase I dose-escalation trial of ivuxolimab. The trial enrolled adults with locally advanced or metastatic head and neck squamous cell, hepatocellular, melanoma or renal cell carcinoma. Before TCR sequencing, CD4+ T cells and CD8+ T cells from peripheral blood were sorted into separate populations.

The sample in question was CD4+ or CD8+ T cells sorted from blood, obtained in a trial of the OX40 agonist ivuxolimab. The V gene is TRBV27 and the J gene is TRBJ2-7, with no confident D gene call. This TCR was recovered from an adult with an advanced solid tumor such as melanoma, head and neck, liver or kidney cancer. The CDR3 amino acid sequence is: CASSLWASGTYEQYF. The nucleotide sequence is given as TGTGCCAGCAGTTTATGGGCTTCAGGCACCTACGAGCAGTACTTC.